This entry features one TCR beta chain sequence. Its antigen has not been determined. No base-level quality is on record; no much larger clone is a single base apart. This record belongs to a study of control samples from healthy donors and cancer patients (dated by TCRdb to 2019 to 2021). The CDR3 contains 14 residues, cysteine and phenylalanine counted. This entry keeps only the CDR3 DNA: 42 bases, framed from base 1. The germline V gene gives CDR1 as KGHSH and CDR2 as LQKENI. The trim is 3 bases for V and 1 base for J, with a gap of 9 bases between the germline ends. To prepare the library, the immunoSEQ multiplex PCR assay was applied. TCRdb limited this immuneACCESS table to in-frame rearrangements with V and J called. A share of clones is missing; checked studies link under half to unresolved V genes, and the rest is unexplained. Across this sample there are about 150,000 clones, with almost 90% seen only once. Together, the top ten hold under 2% of the sample.

The TCR originated in a man aged 18 to 29 in good health. The sequenced material came from blood. The chain was built from TRBV18 and TRBJ1-1, with the D gene call left open. CDR3 sequence: CASSPSSGNTEAFF. Here is the DNA: TGTGCCAGCTCACCCTCCAGTGGGAACACTGAAGCTTTCTTT.